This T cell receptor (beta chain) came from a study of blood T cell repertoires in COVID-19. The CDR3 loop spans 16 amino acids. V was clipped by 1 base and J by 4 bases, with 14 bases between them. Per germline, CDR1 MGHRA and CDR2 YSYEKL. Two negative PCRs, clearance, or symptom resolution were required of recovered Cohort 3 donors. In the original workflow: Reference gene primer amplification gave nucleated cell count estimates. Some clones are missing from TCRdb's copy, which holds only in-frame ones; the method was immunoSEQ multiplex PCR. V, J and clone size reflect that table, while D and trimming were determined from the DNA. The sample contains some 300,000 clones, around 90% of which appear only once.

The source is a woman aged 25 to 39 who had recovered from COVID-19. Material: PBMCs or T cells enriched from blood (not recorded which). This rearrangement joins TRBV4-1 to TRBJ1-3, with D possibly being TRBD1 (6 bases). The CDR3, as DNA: TGCGCCAGCAGCCAAGTAGGGACACCACTGGGAAACACCATATATTTT. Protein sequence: CASSQVGTPLGNTIYF.